These 30 T cell receptor beta chains were all obtained from the same sample, sequenced in a study of cytomegalovirus exposure and HLA in healthy donors. Amplification used 60 Vbeta primers and 13 Jbeta primers. Measured with immunoSEQ multiplex PCR; TCRdb has only the in-frame clones, and not every one. The sample yields about 82,000 clones, 70% to 85% seen once. The sequencing input was PBMCs. These receptors came from a human donor in good health.

The CDR3 here is CASRRGTGGLKGTEAFF. The CDR3 region has the DNA TGTGCCAGCAGAAGAGGGACAGGGGGCCTTAAGGGCACTGAAGCTTTCTTT. This chain joins TRBV28 and TRBJ1-1; 12 bases are a match to TRBD1. Germline V gene data show CDR1 as MDHEN and CDR2 as SYDVKM. This CDR3 spans 17 amino acids. Unmatched junction bases numbered 12, after V lost 6 bases and J lost 4 bases.

This sequence joins TRBV7-9 and TRBJ1-1; no clear D gene. Per the germline V gene, CDR1 is SEHNR and CDR2 is FQNEAQ (reference sequence). Trimming left V 5 bases short and J 1 base short, with 14 bases between. The CDR3 totals 15 residues. Here the CDR3 reads CASSPPNGENTEAFF. The CDR3 DNA sequence: TGTGCCAGCAGCCCCCCGAACGGGGAGAACACTGAAGCTTTCTTT.

This rearrangement joins TRBV6-1 to TRBJ2-1; 7 positions agree with TRBD2. With V trimmed by 3 bases and J by 3 bases, 8 bases remained unmatched. This CDR3 has 16 residues. Per germline, CDR1 MNHNS and CDR2 SASEGT. CDR3 sequence: CASSDPSGGLYNEQFF. In DNA, the CDR3 is TGTGCCAGCAGTGACCCTAGCGGTGGACTCTACAATGAGCAGTTCTTC.

This clone has a handful of counts. The chain combines TRBV27 with TRBJ1-1, with TRBD1 matching 9 bases. The CDR3 length is 13 residues. The germline CDR1 and CDR2 sequences are MNHEY and SMNVEV (reference sequence). Trimming cost V 6 bases and J 5 bases; bases outside gene matches: 4. CDR3 in amino acids: CASSRTGVTEAFF. CDR3 nucleotide sequence: TGTGCCAGCAGCCGGACAGGGGTTACTGAAGCTTTCTTT.

The chain carries TRBV6-5 and TRBJ2-7; a weak D match, TRBD1 (5 bases). Germline V CDR1 and CDR2: MNHEY, SVGAGI. The ends were cut back, 5 bases at V and 0 bases at J, with 14 bases in the middle. This CDR3 comprises 15 residues. The CDR3 spells CASSPHGQGSYEQYF. CDR3 bases: TGTGCCAGCAGTCCCCACGGGCAGGGCTCCTACGAGCAGTACTTC.

The chain uses TRBV11-2 and TRBJ1-1, with 9 positions matching TRBD1. The CDR3 is 18 amino acids. V gave up 3 bases and J gave up 3 bases; unmatched junction bases: 14. The germline V gene has CDR1 SGHAT and CDR2 FQNNGV. The CDR3 is CASSLGEMTGGLYTEAFF. The CDR3 nucleotides read TGTGCCAGCAGCTTGGGGGAAATGACAGGGGGTTTGTACACTGAAGCTTTCTTT.

This clone was recorded only once. This chain links TRBV6-5 with TRBJ2-7, with D perhaps matching TRBD2 (7 bases). Trimming removed 0 bases at V and 2 bases at J, with 14 bases between. CDR3 size: 16 residues. CDR1 is MNHEY, CDR2 SVGAGI, per germline. The CDR3 DNA is TGTGCCAGCAGTTACTCTAGTGGGGGGGCCCCCTACGAGCAGTACTTC. Translating it yields CASSYSSGGAPYEQYF.

The table lists this clone with a few counts. This chain links TRBV5-1 with TRBJ2-5; D perhaps matches TRBD2 (5 bases). The V end was cut by 4 bases, the J end by 3 bases, with 19 bases between. The CDR3 length is 16 residues. Germline V gene lookup returns CDR1 SGHRS and CDR2 YFSETQ. CDR3 DNA: TGCGCCAGCAGCCTCGGGGTTTCGACGAGTGAAGAGACCCAGTACTTC. This sequence encodes CASSLGVSTSEETQYF.

This clone was seen just once. V usage is TRBV2 and J usage is TRBJ2-3; the D gene is possibly TRBD1 (5 bases). The CDR3 extends over 15 amino acids. V lost 8 bases to trimming and J lost 1 base, with 16 bases between them. Germline CDR1 reads SNHLY; CDR2 reads FYNNEI. The CDR3 DNA reads as TGTGCCAGCCCCTTTAGACAGATCGGCACAGATACGCAGTATTTT. Its translation: CASPFRQIGTDTQYF.

The chain has TRBV7-8 and TRBJ2-7; 10 nucleotides align to TRBD1. Germline V gene lookup returns CDR1 SGHVS and CDR2 FQNEAQ. The CDR3 is 15 residues long. With V trimmed by 5 bases and J by 7 bases, 11 bases remained unmatched. For the CDR3, the DNA is TGTGCCAGCAGCGTCATCCCGGGACAGGGGTGGGAGCAGTACTTC. Translating it yields CASSVIPGQGWEQYF.

The chain links TRBV19 to TRBJ1-3; D is possibly TRBD1 (6 bases). This CDR3 has 15 amino acids. CDR1 is LNHDA, CDR2 SQIVND, per germline (reference sequence). With 5 bases removed from V and 2 bases from J, the gap between germline ends came to 13 bases. The CDR3 DNA sequence: TGTGCCAGTAGTGTGCAGGGGACCCCTGGAAACACCATATATTTT. Its protein is CASSVQGTPGNTIYF. Complete variable domain (other parts from reference TRBV19 and TRBJ1-3): DGGITQSPKYLFRKEGQNVTLSCEQNLNHDAMYWYRQDPGQGLRLIYYSQIVNDFQKGDIAEGYSVSREKKESFPLTVTSAQKNPTAFYLCASSVQGTPGNTIYFGEGSWLTVV.

The chain is built from TRBV14 and TRBJ2-7, with 12 bases identical to TRBD2. Germline V gene lookup returns CDR1 SGHDN and CDR2 FVKESK. This CDR3 has 16 residues. With 3 bases clipped from V and 2 bases from J, the junction kept 5 bases outside the gene matches. This chain's CDR3 is CASSQGPSGGAYEQYF. The CDR3 DNA is TGTGCCAGCAGCCAGGGCCCTAGCGGGGGGGCCTACGAGCAGTACTTC.

This sequence joins TRBV4-1 and TRBJ2-5; D possibly corresponds to TRBD1 (6 bases). There are 15 residues in the CDR3. V was shortened by 4 bases and J by 5 bases, with 17 bases between the two germline ends. Germline CDR1 reads MGHRA; CDR2 reads YSYEKL. The CDR3 sequence is CASSPRVGRGETQYF. The CDR3 DNA reads as TGCGCCAGCAGCCCTAGGGTCGGAAGGGGGGAGACCCAGTACTTC.

The chain joins TRBV5-1 to TRBJ2-1; 7 bases align to TRBD2. The V and J ends lost 3 bases and 3 bases, in that order; junction bases with no gene match: 15. From germline, CDR1 is SGHRS and CDR2 YFSETQ. CDR3 length: 18 amino acids. This CDR3 is CASSWSSGSPYLYNEQFF. The CDR3 nucleotides read TGCGCCAGCAGCTGGAGTAGCGGGTCCCCGTATCTCTACAATGAGCAGTTCTTC.

The table lists this clone with a count of one. This chain uses TRBV7-9 with TRBJ2-5; 10 positions agree with TRBD2. V lost 4 bases, J lost 4 bases, and 15 bases stayed unmatched. CDR3 size: 18 residues. Germline assignment: CDR1 SEHNR and CDR2 FQNEAQ (reference sequence). The CDR3 DNA reads as TGTGCCAGCAGCTCATACGGCCTAGCGGGGGTTGCGTCAGAGACCCAGTACTTC. Its protein is CASSSYGLAGVASETQYF.

The chain recombines TRBV7-2 with TRBJ2-1; 12 bases map to TRBD2. From germline, CDR1 is SGHTA and CDR2 FQGNSA. V was clipped by 2 bases and J by 3 bases; unmatched bases: 5. The CDR3 runs 17 residues. CDR3 loop: CASSLLAGGRVYNEQFF. CDR3 bases: TGTGCCAGCAGCTTACTAGCGGGGGGGCGGGTCTACAATGAGCAGTTCTTC.

This clone has more than one count but fewer than ten. The chain joins TRBV5-6 to TRBJ1-1; the D is unclear. V lost 0 bases and J 11 bases, leaving 14 bases between the germline ends. In germline, CDR1 is SGHDT, CDR2 YYEEEE. The CDR3 sequence is 13 residues long. The CDR3 DNA follows: TGTGCCAGCAGCTTGGTAGGCGGTTGGAGGGCTTTCTTT. This encodes CASSLVGGWRAFF. The entire variable domain, with the rest obtained from reference TRBV5-6 and TRBJ1-1, is as follows: DAGVTQSPTHLIKTRGQQVTLRCSPKSGHDTVSWYQQALGQGPQFIFQYYEEEERQRGNFPDRFSGHQFPNYSSELNVNALLLGDSALYLCASSLVGGWRAFFGQGTRLTVV.

The CDR3 is CASSVDSGRAETQYF. The CDR3 region has the DNA TGTGCCAGCAGCGTAGATTCGGGGAGGGCGGAGACCCAGTACTTC. The chain recombines TRBV9 with TRBJ2-5, with 7 bases aligning to TRBD2. The ends lost 0 bases at V and 5 bases at J; junction bases unmatched: 7. This CDR3 has 15 residues. Germline V gives CDR1 SGDLS, CDR2 YYNGEE.

This clone has a handful of counts. Additional DNA sequences in this sample encode the identical CDR3. The chain uses TRBV10-3 and TRBJ2-3; 8 nucleotides line up with TRBD1. The CDR3 has 14 residues. Germline assignment: CDR1 ENHRY and CDR2 SYGVKD. V lost 4 bases, J lost 3 bases, and 3 bases stayed unmatched. CDR3 DNA sequence: TGTGCCATCAGTGGGACAGGGACTACAGATACGCAGTATTTT. Protein: CAISGTGTTDTQYF.

A few counts support this clone. Just one base apart from a much larger clone, this may be a read error. At the DNA level, this CDR3 is encoded by other sequences in the same sample as well. V gene TRBV5-4 combines with J gene TRBJ1-1; D is unclear. CDR1 and CDR2 (germline): SGHNT, YYREEE (reference sequence). The CDR3 consists of 13 residues. The CDR3 is CASSQAGNTEAFF. DNA of the CDR3: TGCGCCAGCAGCCAAGCCGGGAACACTGAAGCTTTCTTT.

The gene calls are TRBV7-2 and TRBJ2-7; tentative D call: TRBD1 (5 bases). The germline gives CDR1 SGHTA, CDR2 FQGNSA. The V and J ends lost 3 bases and 3 bases respectively, with 12 bases between them. The CDR3 runs 14 residues. CDR3 region: CASSFSTADYEQYF. The CDR3 DNA follows: TGTGCCAGCAGCTTTTCGACAGCTGACTACGAGCAGTACTTC. Full variable domain (missing parts from reference TRBV7-2 and TRBJ2-7): GAGVSQSPSNKVTEKGKDVELRCDPISGHTALYWYRQSLGQGLEFLIYFQGNSAPDKSGLPSDRFSAERTGGSVSTLTIQRTQQEDSAVYLCASSFSTADYEQYFGPGTRLTVT.

The V and J genes are TRBV29-1 and TRBJ2-5; TRBD2 is a possible D gene (5 bases). The V gene's germline CDR1 is SQVTM and CDR2 ANQGSEA. This CDR3 comprises 14 residues. Trimming removed 4 bases from V and 2 bases from J, with 14 bases in between. The CDR3 region is CSVVDAGRQETQYF. The CDR3, as DNA: TGCAGCGTTGTTGATGCGGGCCGGCAAGAGACCCAGTACTTC.

The table lists this clone with a count of one. The chain has TRBV29-1 and TRBJ2-3, with D uncertain. The CDR3 sequence is 13 residues long. Germline assignment: CDR1 SQVTM and CDR2 ANQGSEA. The CDR3 DNA reads as TGCATCGGTAGTGCACTGGGCACAGATACGCAGTATTTT. Translated, it gives CIGSALGTDTQYF.

This chain links TRBV6-5 with TRBJ1-1, with 8 bases aligning to TRBD1. CDR3 length equals 14 residues. V was pared by 2 bases and J by 4 bases, with 3 bases of the junction left unmatched. Germline lookup yields CDR1 MNHEY and CDR2 SVGAGI. CDR3 in amino acids: CASSYTGGVTEAFF. The CDR3 DNA is TGTGCCAGCAGTTACACAGGGGGGGTCACTGAAGCTTTCTTT.

As DNA, the CDR3 is TGCGCCAGCAGCCCAGGACAGGGGGGCTCCTACGAGCAGTACTTC. Protein sequence: CASSPGQGGSYEQYF. The J gene is TRBJ2-7, the V gene TRBV4-1, with 10 bases fitting TRBD1. This CDR3 region has 15 residues. V lost 4 bases and J lost 0; bases outside the gene matches: 3. CDR1 is MGHRA and CDR2 is YSYEKL in the germline V gene.

The chain recombines TRBV5-8 with TRBJ1-6, with a tentative D call TRBD1 (5 bases). V was trimmed by 8 bases and J by 9 bases, leaving 15 bases between them. The CDR3 totals 13 residues. CDR1 and CDR2 (germline): SGHTS, YDEGEE. In nucleotides, the CDR3 is TGTGCCAGTACCCAGGGATTTGTTTCACCCCTCCACTTT. This translates into CASTQGFVSPLHF.

The gene calls are TRBV6-5 and TRBJ2-7; 7 nucleotides agree with TRBD2. This CDR3 comprises 15 residues. The junction had 11 bases not matched to a gene; V was cut back by 7 bases and J by 2 bases. Germline lookup yields CDR1 MNHEY and CDR2 SVGAGI. This chain's CDR3 is CASTLGRAGTYEQYF. The CDR3 bases are TGTGCCAGCACCCTGGGGAGGGCAGGGACCTACGAGCAGTACTTC.

V usage is TRBV4-2 and J usage is TRBJ2-5; 9 bases agree with TRBD2. With V trimmed by 0 bases and J by 5 bases, 13 bases remained unmatched. CDR1 is LGHNA, CDR2 YNFKEQ, per germline. The CDR3 consists of 18 residues. The CDR3 bases are TGTGCCAGCAGCCAAGATCTAGGAGGGACTAGCCGTTGGGAGACCCAGTACTTC. As protein: CASSQDLGGTSRWETQYF.

The CDR3, as DNA: TGTGCCAGCAGTTTAACAGCGGGGGGGCATGGTGAGCAGTTCTTC. Translation: CASSLTAGGHGEQFF. The rearrangement uses TRBV27 and TRBJ2-1; 10 nucleotides agree with TRBD2. With V trimmed by 2 bases and J by 9 bases, 7 bases remained unmatched. The CDR3 totals 15 residues. Per the germline V gene, CDR1 is MNHEY and CDR2 is SMNVEV (reference sequence).

The chain uses TRBV7-2 and TRBJ2-1; D possibly corresponds to TRBD2 (6 bases). V was pared by 6 bases and J by 0 bases, with 12 bases between. CDR1 SGHTA and CDR2 FQGNSA come from the germline V gene. The CDR3 runs to 15 residues. CDR3 sequence: CASSSGGISYNEQFF. CDR3 nucleotide sequence: TGTGCCAGCAGTTCAGGCGGGATCTCCTACAATGAGCAGTTCTTC.